One and the same sample provided the 14 T cell receptor beta chains below, sequenced in a study of blood T cell repertoires in COVID-19. Here immunoSEQ multiplex PCR was the method, and the copy in TCRdb shows in-frame clones only, minus some. The sample holds 150,000 to 200,000 clones; 90% are singletons and the top ten take 0.5% to 0.65%. The sequenced sample consisted of peripheral blood. The receptors derive from a man aged 45-65 years with acute or convalescent COVID-19.

The chain has TRBV7-6 and TRBJ2-3; D call uncertain. CDR3 length: 16 amino acids. Per germline, CDR1 SGHVS and CDR2 FNYEAQ. Trimming pared 5 bases from V and 0 bases from J, leaving 15 bases between. For the CDR3, the DNA is TGTGCCAGCAGCCCCAGAGCCAGCGCCAGCACAGATACGCAGTATTTT. Translating gives CASSPRASASTDTQYF.

This chain joins TRBV9 and TRBJ1-4; a weak D match, TRBD1 (6 bases). The V end lost 3 bases, the J end lost 5 bases, and 17 bases lay between the germline ends. The germline V gene has CDR1 SGDLS and CDR2 YYNGEE. The CDR3 spans 16 residues. The CDR3 coding sequence is TGTGCCAGCAGCGGGCGACCCGGGACAAGGAATGAAAAACTGTTTTTT. Its translation: CASSGRPGTRNEKLFF.

V is TRBV27 and J is TRBJ2-7; 7 bases are shared with TRBD2. V was clipped by 2 bases and J by 5 bases; unmatched bases: 9. The CDR3 extends over 15 amino acids. Germline CDR1 is MNHEY and CDR2 is SMNVEV (reference sequence). The CDR3 DNA reads TGTGCCAGCAGTTTAAGTTCGGGAGCGGGGAACGAGCAGTACTTC. Amino acid sequence: CASSLSSGAGNEQYF.

The V gene is TRBV4-2, the J gene TRBJ2-2, with 9 nucleotides matching TRBD2. CDR1 LGHNA and CDR2 YNFKEQ come from the germline V gene. Losses at the gene ends were 2 bases for V and 2 bases for J; bases not matched to a gene: 6. This CDR3 spans 17 amino acids. The CDR3 is CASSQTRLAVNTGELFF. CDR3 nucleotide sequence: TGTGCCAGCAGCCAAACACGACTAGCGGTCAACACCGGGGAGCTGTTTTTT.

The chain recombines TRBV4-1 with TRBJ2-2, with unresolved D. The germline CDR1 and CDR2 sequences are MGHRA and YSYEKL. Trimming took off 1 base at V and 1 base at J, with 7 bases between the two ends. This CDR3 is built from 15 residues. CDR3 region: CASSQGPGNTGELFF. CDR3 nucleotides: TGCGCCAGCAGCCAAGGTCCAGGGAACACCGGGGAGCTGTTTTTT.

V is TRBV4-1 and J is TRBJ2-7; a weak D match, TRBD1 (5 bases). Germline V lookup: CDR1 MGHRA, CDR2 YSYEKL. The germline V and J ends were trimmed by 1 base and 2 bases, with 9 bases remaining between them. CDR3 size: 14 residues. The CDR3 spells CASSQVLGAYEQYF. In DNA, the CDR3 is TGCGCCAGCAGCCAAGTGCTAGGGGCCTACGAGCAGTACTTC.

The genes are TRBV10-3 and TRBJ1-5, with D uncertain. Germline CDR1 is ENHRY and CDR2 is SYGVKD. This CDR3 has 12 amino acids. V was cut by 3 bases and J by 6 bases, with 6 bases left in between. In DNA, the CDR3 is TGTGCCATCAGTGATGTCGGTCAGCCCCAGCATTTT. Encoded protein: CAISDVGQPQHF.

The chain uses TRBV5-6 and TRBJ1-6, with 9 bases that match TRBD1. CDR1 and CDR2 (germline): SGHDT, YYEEEE. V shed 9 bases and J 8 bases; nucleotides not matched to a gene: 12. The CDR3 length is 15 residues. This CDR3 is CATLPRQGDDSPLHF. The CDR3 DNA is TGTGCCACCCTCCCTAGACAGGGGGATGATTCACCCCTCCACTTT. The full variable domain, its missing parts supplied by reference TRBV5-6 and TRBJ1-6, is DAGVTQSPTHLIKTRGQQVTLRCSPKSGHDTVSWYQQALGQGPQFIFQYYEEEERQRGNFPDRFSGHQFPNYSSELNVNALLLGDSALYLCATLPRQGDDSPLHFGNGTRLTVT.

The V call is TRBV28, the J call TRBJ2-3; TRBD2 is a possible D gene (5 bases). Germline CDR1 MDHEN, CDR2 SYDVKM. Between the trimmed V and J ends, which lost 6 bases and 3 bases, there was a span of 16 bases. The CDR3 covers 15 residues. CDR3 protein: CASSETRGGTDTQYF. The CDR3, as DNA: TGTGCCAGCAGCGAAACCCGGGGTGGTACAGATACGCAGTATTTT.

V is TRBV29-1 and J is TRBJ1-4; a possible D gene is TRBD1 (5 bases). The CDR3 is 13 amino acids. V gave up 3 bases and J gave up 8 bases, with 13 bases separating them. The germline CDR1 and CDR2 sequences are SQVTM and ANQGSEA. In nucleotides, the CDR3 is TGCAGCGTTGATACAGGCTTTCCAGAAAAACTGTTTTTT. Its protein is CSVDTGFPEKLFF.

The chain uses TRBV19 and TRBJ2-3; 12 nucleotides align to TRBD1. CDR3 length: 15 residues. Germline V lookup: CDR1 LNHDA, CDR2 SQIVND (reference sequence). V shed 5 bases, J shed 6 bases, and the junction held 6 bases outside the gene matches. CDR3 DNA: TGTGCCAGTAGTCTCCGGGACAGGGGGCTTGATACGCAGTATTTT. Translation: CASSLRDRGLDTQYF.

CDR3 region: CASSPFGQGLRYNSPLHF. In DNA form, the CDR3 reads TGTGCCAGTAGTCCCTTTGGACAGGGATTACGCTATAATTCACCCCTCCACTTT. The rearrangement joins TRBV19 to TRBJ1-6, with 8 nucleotides matching TRBD1. Trimming at V came to 5 bases and at J to 3 bases, leaving 12 bases not matched to a gene. In germline, CDR1 is LNHDA, CDR2 SQIVND (reference sequence). The CDR3 consists of 18 residues.

This chain connects TRBV28 to TRBJ2-5; the match to TRBD2 covers 15 bases. CDR3 length: 18 residues. The trim removed 5 bases at V and 1 base at J, leaving 8 bases unmatched. Germline CDR1 reads MDHEN; CDR2 reads SYDVKM. CDR3 residues: CASSTLGTSGGPQETQYF. The DNA of the CDR3 is TGTGCCAGCAGTACCCTCGGGACTAGCGGGGGGCCCCAAGAGACCCAGTACTTC.

V and J are TRBV14 and TRBJ1-4; tentatively, D is TRBD1 (6 bases). The CDR3 consists of 16 residues. Germline CDR1 SGHDN, CDR2 FVKESK. Between the trimmed V and J ends, which lost 4 bases and 3 bases, there was a span of 15 bases. The CDR3 DNA is TGTGCCAGCAGCCCTGGACAGCACCGAGCTAATGAAAAACTGTTTTTT. Amino acid sequence: CASSPGQHRANEKLFF.